The present TCR beta chain was sequenced within a study of T cells during gluten challenge in celiac disease (dated by TCRdb to the late 2010s). At the level of the whole study: Paired single-cell TCR sequencing was done for roughly 7 challenge participants who showed a significant increase in HLA-DQ:gluten tetramer-binding T cells. Blood was collected at baseline, day 6 and day 14 of the challenge, whereas duodenal biopsies were collected at baseline and day 14. On the Illumina MiSeq, single-cell libraries were sequenced paired-end 250 bp and bulk libraries were sequenced paired-end 300 bp. Study-wide findings and limitations: Clonal expansion rose on day 6, as shown by reduced sample-corrected Shannon diversity of circulating gluten-specific T cells. Across the 7 patients, roughly 12-44% of single-cell TCR-alpha/beta clonotypes seen at the latest time point had also been present at baseline, compared with about 52-56% in the bulk data. The circulating gluten-specific T cells hit their peak on day 6, and the day-6 repertoire seemed to be made up largely of expanded preexisting memory clonotypes.

Patients with treated celiac disease who followed a gluten-free diet went through a 14-day oral dietary gluten challenge so that recall of gluten-specific T cells could be studied. Live lamina propria cells were gated as tetramer-binding CD3+ CD8- CD4+ T cells, excluding CD11c, CD14, CD15, CD19 and CD56 cells. Cells were sorted on an Aria II cell sorter as single cells, and also in bulk when tetramer-positive cells were relatively numerous. Seven to nine duodenal biopsies were taken from each challenged patient at baseline and on day 14. Biopsies were treated with EDTA to remove epithelium, digested with collagenase, homogenized and filtered to yield cryopreserved lamina propria cell suspensions. Before tetramer-binding CD4+ T cells were sorted, thawed cells were stained with a pool of PE-conjugated HLA-DQ:gluten tetramers that present immunodominant gluten epitopes. The V end gives up 5 bases and the J end 9 bases, leaving 9 bases in the junction not matched to a gene. According to the germline V gene (reference sequence), CDR1 reads LNHDA and CDR2 reads SQIVND. The CDR3 numbers 14 residues from cysteine through phenylalanine. Only CDR3 DNA remains: 42 bases, in frame from the first base.

This clonotype is assessed as hyperexpanded (1% or more). Base qualities are missing; no much larger clone stands one base away. Library method: single-cell sequencing. TCRdb names Illumina MiSeq as the instrument used. Paired single-cell TCR-alpha and TCR-beta sequences were amplified by three nested PCRs with multiplexed primers covering all TRA and TRB V genes. Per the source publication's procedure: Selected pRESTO steps were used to preprocess reads, and IMGT/HighV-QUEST was used to assign V, D, J genes and CDR3 junctions. Single cells were retained only when identified as valid singletons with at most three chains, each chain being supported by 100 or more reads. Clonotypes were defined by identical paired TCR-alpha/beta nucleotide sequences, and cross-patient sharing of only around 0.2% indicated negligible cross-contamination. In samples containing more than 20 cells, repertoire diversity was estimated using an undersampling-corrected Shannon index. Using fastp at Q25 and MiXCR, TCRdb reprocessed the public reads and kept productive beta chains. Rows with a matching CDR3 protein are joined into one entry that keeps the most common DNA and genes. These V and J calls rely on TCRdb rather than the paper's analysis. The sample table holds hundreds of distinct CDR3 sequences, of which less than 55% were seen once. The biggest ten clones account for roughly 42% of the sample.

The V gene is TRBV19 and the J gene is TRBJ2-7; the junction holds 11 bases that match TRBD1. The sequenced sample was gluten-specific CD4+ T cells sorted from the duodenum using tetramers, obtained at baseline or on day 14 of gluten challenge (not recorded which). The sequence was obtained from a female donor with celiac disease. The DNA sequence reads TGTGCCAGTAGTGTCCGGACAGGGGGCGCGGTGCAGTACTTC. Its translation reads: CASSVRTGGAVQYF.